These 22 T cell receptor beta chains originate from one sample sequenced in a study of T cell responses to AZD1222 COVID-19 vaccine. This table comes from immunoSEQ multiplex PCR, and its TCRdb copy is limited to in-frame clones, with some not included. The table has about 150,000 clones, 70% to 90% seen once; the top ten hold 5.5%. Sequenced here: peripheral blood, sampled on day 0 of MenACWY control vaccination. These receptor sequences come from an adult in good health.

The chain joins TRBV25-1 to TRBJ1-4; D might be TRBD1 (5 bases). V was cut by 5 bases and J by 8 bases, with 18 bases left in between. Germline V gene data show CDR1 as MGHDK and CDR2 as SYGVNS. The CDR3 is made up of 15 amino acids. DNA of the CDR3: TGTGCCAGCAGTCGCCAAGGGGCGCTTGCCGAAAAACTGTTTTTT. The encoded protein is CASSRQGALAEKLFF.

In this sample, this clone turned up once. This CDR3 reads CASSAGQRTDTQYF. The DNA for the CDR3 is TGTGCCAGCAGCGCGGGACAGCGTACAGATACGCAGTATTTT. The chain couples TRBV9 to TRBJ2-3, with 7 bases matching TRBD1. The J segment lost 3 bases and the V segment lost 3 bases, leaving 4 bases of the junction unmatched. Germline lookup yields CDR1 SGDLS and CDR2 YYNGEE. The CDR3 loop spans 14 amino acids. The full variable domain, its missing parts supplied by reference TRBV9 and TRBJ2-3, is DSGVTQTPKHLITATGQRVTLRCSPRSGDLSVYWYQQSLDQGLQFLIQYYNGEERAKGNILERFSAQQFPDLHSELNLSSLELGDSALYFCASSAGQRTDTQYFGPGTRLTVL.

The chain carries TRBV5-6 and TRBJ1-2, with D possibly TRBD1 on 5 matching bases. This CDR3 has 14 residues. V lost 3 bases to trimming and J lost 4 bases, with 13 bases between them. In germline, CDR1 is SGHDT, CDR2 YYEEEE. The CDR3 nucleotides are TGTGCCAGCAGCTCCGACGGGAGGGGCTATGGCTACACCTTC. As protein: CASSSDGRGYGYTF.

The gene calls are TRBV11-2 and TRBJ2-3, with D unclear. The CDR3 has 14 amino acids. V was clipped by 1 base and J by 1 base, with 6 bases between them. CDR1 SGHAT and CDR2 FQNNGV come from the germline V gene. The CDR3 sequence: CASSLGLGTDTQYF. The CDR3 DNA follows: TGTGCCAGCAGCTTAGGGCTGGGCACAGATACGCAGTATTTT.

The chain joins TRBV11-2 to TRBJ1-1; weak D call: TRBD1 (5 bases). V lost 5 bases to trimming and J lost 3 bases, with 16 bases between them. The CDR3 is made up of 15 amino acids. Germline V CDR1 and CDR2: SGHAT, FQNNGV. This chain's CDR3 is CASSRWGGRDTEAFF. The CDR3 region has the DNA TGTGCCAGCAGCCGTTGGGGGGGTCGTGACACTGAAGCTTTCTTT.

The chain joins TRBV20-1 to TRBJ2-7; D ambiguous. Trimming shortened V by 5 bases and J by 2 bases, and 7 bases separated the two germline ends. The CDR3 extends over 11 amino acids. Germline CDR1 reads DFQATT; CDR2 reads SNEGSKA (reference sequence). CDR3 protein: CSAYRAYEQYF. DNA for the CDR3: TGCAGTGCTTACCGCGCCTACGAGCAGTACTTC.

The chain combines TRBV6-6 with TRBJ2-3; the D gene could be TRBD1 or TRBD2 (6 bases each). The germline V gene has CDR1 MNHNY and CDR2 SVGAGI (reference sequence). This CDR3 has 15 amino acids. The ends were cut back, 7 bases at V and 4 bases at J, with 18 bases in the middle. In nucleotides, the CDR3 is TGTGCCAGCACCTACGGGGGCCCGGCAGCAGATACGCAGTATTTT. Encoded protein: CASTYGGPAADTQYF.

The rearrangement joins TRBV4-2 to TRBJ1-2; 7 bases agree with TRBD1. After removal of 5 bases from V and 2 bases from J, the junction contained 14 bases not matched to a gene. CDR1 is LGHNA, CDR2 YNFKEQ, per germline. The CDR3 is made up of 17 amino acids. The CDR3 DNA is TGTGCCAGCAGCAAAGCTCTTGGACAGGATATAAACTATGGCTACACCTTC. Translating gives CASSKALGQDINYGYTF.

This clone was seen a single time. The gene calls are TRBV7-8 and TRBJ2-7, with 8 bases matching TRBD1. The germline gives CDR1 SGHVS, CDR2 FQNEAQ. After removal of 5 bases from V and 2 bases from J, the junction contained 14 bases not matched to a gene. The CDR3 is 17 amino acids. The CDR3 spells CASSLWSDQGAPYEQYV. CDR3 sequence (DNA): TGTGCCAGCAGCCTGTGGAGCGACCAGGGGGCTCCCTACGAGCAGTACGTC.

About this clone: Distinct nucleotide sequences in the sample also encode this CDR3. The CDR3 DNA follows: TGTGCCAGCAGTTTAGCGGGGACTGAAAAACTGTTTTTT. The encoded protein is CASSLAGTEKLFF. The genes are TRBV12-3 or TRBV12-4 and TRBJ1-4; D is perhaps TRBD1 (5 bases). This CDR3 is built from 13 residues. With 0 bases removed from V and 7 bases from J, the gap between germline ends came to 6 bases.

The chain uses TRBV19 and TRBJ1-4; D is possibly TRBD1 (5 bases). This CDR3 comprises 15 residues. Germline lookup yields CDR1 LNHDA and CDR2 SQIVND (reference sequence). V shed 4 bases and J shed 5 bases, with 14 bases lying between them. This chain's CDR3 is CASSTGQRRNEKLFF. CDR3 DNA: TGTGCCAGTAGTACCGGACAAAGAAGAAATGAAAAACTGTTTTTT.

This chain uses TRBV5-6 with TRBJ2-3; D is possibly TRBD1 (6 bases). V was clipped by 4 bases and J by 3 bases, with 12 bases between them. Germline V CDR1 and CDR2: SGHDT, YYEEEE. This CDR3 spans 14 amino acids. For the CDR3, the DNA is TGTGCCAGCAGCCTTAAACAGGGAACAGATACGCAGTATTTT. Its translation is CASSLKQGTDTQYF.

This clone was recorded only once. The DNA of the CDR3 is TGTGCCACCAGTGCACCAACCGCGGTCGGGGAGCTGTTTTTT. It encodes CATSAPTAVGELFF. The chain is built from TRBV24-1 and TRBJ2-2; no clear D gene. The CDR3 loop spans 14 amino acids. Germline assignment: CDR1 KGHDR and CDR2 SFDVKD. V was shortened by 5 bases and J by 7 bases, with 13 bases between the two germline ends.

The chain links TRBV5-1 to TRBJ2-7; a possible D gene is TRBD2 (6 bases). Trimming took off 4 bases at V and 8 bases at J, with 22 bases between the two ends. Germline V gene sequence: CDR1 SGHRS, CDR2 YFSETQ. The CDR3 runs to 15 residues. This CDR3 is CASSPNPQGGEKQYV. The CDR3 bases are TGCGCCAGCAGCCCGAACCCGCAGGGAGGAGAGAAGCAGTACGTC.

CDR3 in DNA: TGCAGCGTGGGACCAAATACGCAGTATTTT. This encodes CSVGPNTQYF. V gene TRBV29-1 combines with J gene TRBJ2-3, with D possibly called TRBD1 or TRBD2 (5 bases each). The CDR3 contains 10 residues. Per the germline V gene, CDR1 is SQVTM and CDR2 is ANQGSEA. Trimming removed 6 bases from V and 7 bases from J, with 8 bases in between.

The V and J genes are TRBV11-1 and TRBJ1-1, with D hard to call. V dropped 0 bases and J dropped 0 bases, with 5 bases sitting between them. The CDR3 is 14 residues long. CDR1 SGHAT and CDR2 FQDESV come from the germline V gene (reference sequence). The chain's CDR3 is CASSLAALNTEAFF. The CDR3 DNA is TGTGCCAGCAGCTTAGCAGCCTTGAACACTGAAGCTTTCTTT.

This clone has a handful of counts. The CDR3 nucleotides are TGTGCCAGCAGCTTAGGTAACCTACCGACACGGAACACTGAAGCTTTCTTT. It specifies CASSLGNLPTRNTEAFF. V gene TRBV7-2 combines with J gene TRBJ1-1; D not certain. The CDR3 runs 17 residues. Germline CDR1 SGHTA, CDR2 FQGNSA. Deletions cut 1 base from V and 1 base from J, with 16 bases between.

This rearrangement joins TRBV12-3 or TRBV12-4 to TRBJ2-5; no definite D call. Trimming removed 6 bases from V and 8 bases from J, with 13 bases in between. This CDR3 region has 12 residues. This CDR3 is CASRPRGQTQYF. The CDR3 bases are TGTGCCAGCAGACCACGAGGCCAAACCCAGTACTTC.

In this sample, this clone turned up once. The V call is TRBV14, the J call TRBJ1-2; 8 positions agree with TRBD1. Germline V gene data show CDR1 as SGHDN and CDR2 as FVKESK. The CDR3 sequence is 22 residues long. Germline trimming cut 0 bases from V and 2 bases from J; bases unmatched to any gene: 23. The CDR3 loop reads CASSQDTSISWTGYQLNYGYTF. The CDR3 DNA reads as TGTGCCAGCAGCCAAGATACTTCAATAAGTTGGACAGGGTACCAGTTGAACTATGGCTACACCTTC.

The chain employs TRBV9 and TRBJ2-5; perhaps TRBD1 as D (6 bases). Germline V gene lookup returns CDR1 SGDLS and CDR2 YYNGEE. The CDR3 extends over 14 amino acids. Trimming removed 3 bases at V and 5 bases at J, with 14 bases between. DNA of the CDR3: TGTGCCAGCAGCGCGGGACACCAAGGGGAGACCCAGTACTTC. It specifies CASSAGHQGETQYF.

The genes are TRBV19 and TRBJ2-1; possible D gene TRBD2, 6 bases. V dropped 10 bases and J dropped 2 bases, with 9 bases sitting between them. Per the germline V gene, CDR1 is LNHDA and CDR2 is SQIVND (reference sequence). The CDR3 has 12 residues. CDR3 loop: CATGGTYNEQFF. The CDR3 DNA is TGTGCCACCGGAGGGACCTACAATGAGCAGTTCTTC.

This clone came up once. The genes are TRBV5-6 and TRBJ2-7, with TRBD2 matching over 7 bases. V lost 4 bases to trimming and J lost 6 bases; unmatched junction nucleotides: 10. CDR1 is SGHDT, CDR2 YYEEEE, per germline. The CDR3 covers 14 residues. This CDR3 is CASSTPGSGREQYF. Written as DNA, the CDR3 is TGTGCCAGCAGCACACCCGGTAGCGGGCGCGAGCAGTACTTC.